This T cell receptor (beta chain) originates from a study of identical twins. General observations from the study: Models underpredicted monozygotic twin sharing of out-of-frame TCR alpha.

Germline lookup yields CDR1 SQVTM and CDR2 ANQGSEA. This CDR3 spans 8 amino acids. TCRdb fed the 5' RACE reads into MiXCR, producing one record per CDR3 protein. The sample holds some 570,000 distinct CDR3 sequences, about 20% seen once. As concerns this clonotype: What it binds is not known.

These data were also filed under a second study, of yellow fever vaccine responses in identical twins.

This receptor was identified in a woman aged 18-29 years in good health. This rearrangement joins TRBV29-1 to TRBJ1-2; no reliable D call. The sequenced material came from CD4+ T cells sorted from blood. CDR3 DNA: TGCAACGTCGGGGGCTACACCTTC. Encoded protein: CNVGGYTF. Full variable domain (outside the CDR3, taken from reference TRBV29-1 and TRBJ1-2): SAVISQKPSRDICQRGTSLTIQCQVDSQVTMMFWYRQQPGQSLTLIATANQGSEATYESGFVIDKFPISRPNLTFSTLTVSNMSPEDSSIYLCNVGGYTFGSGTRLTVV.